This is a list of T cell receptor beta chains from one sample in a study of early T cells in non-severe SARS-CoV-2 infection. TCRdb processed the 5' RACE reads anew with MiXCR; each CDR3 protein has one entry. The sample has tens of thousands of distinct CDR3 sequences, approximately 6% seen once. The sample here was whole blood, taken at baseline. The receptors here all came from an adult who was a healthcare worker with PCR-confirmed SARS-CoV-2 infection or an uninfected control (not recorded which). CDR3s include the opening cysteine and the closing phenylalanine or tryptophan. The D gene is left open where the match is weak. The size entry is marked missing in some rows and otherwise reads once, few, many or a size class.

j_call d_call clone_size v_call cdr3_aa cdr3_nt
TRBJ2-3 NA many TRBV29-1 CSVALAKSTDTQYF TGCAGCGTCGCCCTAGCGAAAAGCACAGATACGCAGTATTTT
TRBJ2-2 NA many TRBV5-5 CASSWVGPGELFF TGTGCCAGCAGCTGGGTGGGGCCCGGGGAGCTGTTTTTT
TRBJ1-2 NA few TRBV6-2/TRBV6-3 CASSSWGPSPGVYYGYTF TGTGCCAGCAGTTCCTGGGGGCCTTCTCCCGGTGTTTACTATGGCTACACCTTC
TRBJ1-1 NA many TRBV7-9 CASSLRDSGNTEAFF TGTGCCAGCAGCTTAAGGGATAGCGGGAACACTGAAGCTTTCTTT
TRBJ1-1 NA many TRBV4-2 CASSVKAPPTEAFF TGTGCCAGCAGCGTCAAGGCCCCCCCCACTGAAGCTTTCTTT
TRBJ2-2 NA NA TRBV10-3 CAIRPGGPNTGELFF TGTGCCATCAGGCCCGGAGGCCCGAACACCGGGGAGCTGTTTTTT
TRBJ2-5 NA many TRBV27 CASTVGRGGPQETQYF TGTGCCAGCACCGTTGGCCGTGGGGGACCCCAAGAGACCCAGTACTTC
TRBJ2-5 TRBD2 few TRBV19 CASSPPSGKETQYF TGTGCCAGTAGTCCCCCTAGCGGGAAAGAGACCCAGTACTTC
TRBJ2-1 NA many TRBV5-1 CASSLDDHRGEQFF TGCGCCAGCAGCTTGGACGACCATCGGGGTGAGCAGTTCTTC
TRBJ1-5 NA many TRBV12-3/TRBV12-4 CASSDTGFGNQPQHF TGTGCCAGCAGTGATACAGGGTTCGGGAATCAGCCCCAGCATTTT
TRBJ1-4 NA few TRBV5-4 CASSLGRGLEKLFF TGTGCCAGCAGCTTGGGGAGGGGTCTTGAAAAACTGTTTTTT
TRBJ1-2 NA many TRBV30 CAWGQGGDSSF TGTGCCTGGGGCCAAGGTGGAGATTCGTCCTTC
TRBJ2-5 NA NA TRBV6-2/TRBV6-3 CASSSRVQETQYF TGTGCCAGCAGTTCCAGAGTCCAAGAGACCCAGTACTTC
TRBJ1-5 TRBD1 few TRBV5-6 CASSSGPGQGGKYQPQHF TGTGCCAGCAGCTCGGGACCGGGCCAAGGGGGCAAATATCAGCCCCAGCATTTT
TRBJ2-2 TRBD1 many TRBV7-2 CASSARDRNPGELFF TGTGCCAGCAGCGCCCGGGACAGGAACCCCGGGGAGCTGTTTTTT
TRBJ2-1 TRBD2 few TRBV29-1 CSVGTSVSSEQFF TGCAGCGTTGGGACTAGCGTGAGTAGTGAGCAGTTCTTC
TRBJ1-1 TRBD1 many TRBV5-1 CASSLAYRGKNTEAFF TGCGCCAGCAGCTTGGCCTACAGGGGAAAGAACACTGAAGCTTTCTTT
TRBJ2-7 NA many TRBV20-1 CSATVPEGQYF TGCAGTGCTACCGTCCCAGAGGGGCAGTACTTC
TRBJ2-5 NA medium-sized TRBV18 CASSSQETQYF TGTGCCAGCAGCTCGCAAGAGACCCAGTACTTC
TRBJ2-5 NA many TRBV4-2 CASSQGQAVKTQYF TGTGCCAGCAGCCAAGGACAGGCGGTGAAGACCCAGTACTTC
TRBJ2-7 NA many TRBV6-2/TRBV6-3 CASSYERAFGSYEQYF TGTGCCAGCAGTTACGAGAGGGCATTTGGATCCTACGAGCAGTACTTC
TRBJ1-1 NA many TRBV12-3/TRBV12-4 CASSLQLLNTEAFF TGTGCCAGCAGTTTACAGCTACTGAACACTGAAGCTTTCTTT
TRBJ1-1 TRBD1 many TRBV12-5 CASDPASGGGNTEAFF TGTGCTAGTGACCCGGCGTCAGGGGGAGGGAACACTGAAGCTTTCTTT
TRBJ2-2 NA many TRBV2 CASSDVGELFF TGTGCCAGCAGTGATGTCGGGGAGCTGTTTTTT
TRBJ2-7 NA many TRBV27 CASSLTGNEQYF TGTGCCAGCAGTTTAACCGGGAACGAGCAGTACTTC
TRBJ2-7 TRBD1 many TRBV6-5 CASSYYGQGGTYEQYF TGTGCCAGCAGTTACTACGGACAGGGTGGGACCTACGAGCAGTACTTC
TRBJ2-1 TRBD2 few TRBV11-3 CASSPRLAPRNEQFF TGTGCCAGCAGCCCTCGACTAGCGCCTAGGAATGAGCAGTTCTTC
TRBJ1-5 NA many TRBV25-1 CASSHLQGSGNQPQHF TGTGCCAGCAGTCATCTTCAGGGTTCTGGGAATCAGCCCCAGCATTTT
TRBJ2-7 TRBD2 many TRBV9 CASSPGGSGYEQYF TGTGCCAGCAGCCCCGGAGGTAGCGGGTACGAGCAGTACTTC
TRBJ1-1 TRBD1 many TRBV25-1 CASSASNAKRGRLYSEAFF TGTGCCAGCAGTGCGAGTAATGCGAAGAGGGGGCGCCTTTATAGTGAAGCTTTCTTT
TRBJ1-1 NA many TRBV11-2 CASSLSRSGRWDTEAFF TGTGCCAGCAGCTTATCTCGGTCAGGACGTTGGGACACTGAAGCTTTCTTT
TRBJ2-2 NA few TRBV6-1 CASSAARAGELFF TGTGCCAGCAGTGCCGCTAGAGCCGGGGAGCTGTTTTTT
TRBJ2-1 TRBD2 NA TRBV20-1 CSALGLAGGYLNEQFF TGCAGTGCACTGGGACTAGCGGGGGGGTACCTCAATGAGCAGTTCTTC
TRBJ1-1 TRBD1 many TRBV5-1 CASSSPQGNPEAFF TGCGCCAGCAGCTCTCCACAGGGGAACCCTGAAGCTTTCTTT
TRBJ2-5 NA few TRBV7-8 CASSHGPGGTALRETQYF TGTGCCAGCAGCCACGGTCCGGGGGGGACAGCGCTTCGGGAGACCCAGTACTTC
TRBJ1-5 NA many TRBV29-1 CSVTIWGDNQPQHF TGCAGCGTCACCATTTGGGGGGACAATCAGCCCCAGCATTTT
TRBJ2-7 NA many TRBV21-1 CASSKGEAPWVDEQYF TGTGCCAGCAGCAAAGGTGAAGCCCCATGGGTGGACGAGCAGTACTTC
TRBJ2-1 TRBD2 many TRBV14 CASSQESGSYNEQFF TGTGCCAGCAGCCAAGAAAGCGGGAGTTACAATGAGCAGTTCTTC
TRBJ2-7 NA many TRBV19 CASSPRTVTYEQYF TGTGCCAGTAGTCCCCGGACAGTCACCTACGAGCAGTACTTC
TRBJ2-6 NA few TRBV24-1 CATSDKQYSGANVLTF TGTGCCACCAGTGATAAGCAATATTCTGGGGCCAACGTCCTGACTTTC
TRBJ2-1 NA many TRBV6-2/TRBV6-3 CASLGGYNEQFF TGTGCCAGTTTAGGGGGCTACAATGAGCAGTTCTTC
TRBJ2-3 TRBD2 many TRBV27 CASSSSGSGRASDTQYF TGTGCCAGCAGTTCCTCGGGGAGCGGGAGGGCTTCAGATACGCAGTATTTT
TRBJ2-5 NA many TRBV5-1 CASSPRREGETQYF TGCGCCAGCAGCCCGAGGCGGGAAGGGGAGACCCAGTACTTC
TRBJ2-1 TRBD2 many TRBV18 CASSPRAGGLPEQFF TGTGCCAGCTCACCACGAGCGGGGGGCCTCCCTGAGCAGTTCTTC
TRBJ1-1 TRBD1 many TRBV7-2 CASRQGMNTEAFF TGTGCCTCGAGACAGGGGATGAACACTGAAGCTTTCTTT
TRBJ2-1 NA many TRBV3-1 CASSQDSLAREQFF TGTGCCAGCAGCCAAGATTCGCTAGCCCGGGAGCAGTTCTTC
TRBJ2-1 TRBD2 many TRBV10-2 CASSELLAGSAVKGQFF TGCGCCAGCAGTGAGCTACTAGCGGGATCAGCCGTGAAGGGGCAGTTCTTC
TRBJ2-3 TRBD2 many TRBV6-2/TRBV6-3 CASTPSGGRNTQYF TGTGCCAGCACACCGAGCGGGGGAAGAAATACGCAGTATTTT
TRBJ2-2 TRBD2 many TRBV10-2 CASKPGLASTGELFF TGCGCCAGCAAACCGGGACTAGCGAGCACCGGGGAGCTGTTTTTT
TRBJ2-3 TRBD1 many TRBV10-3 CAISPNPPPTGGTDTQYF TGTGCCATCAGTCCAAACCCCCCCCCGACAGGGGGCACAGATACGCAGTATTTT
TRBJ2-1 NA many TRBV11-3 CASSLGASNEQFF TGTGCCAGCAGCTTAGGTGCGTCTAATGAGCAGTTCTTC
TRBJ1-5 NA many TRBV6-5 CASSYEGVNQPQHF TGTGCCAGCAGTTACGAGGGTGTCAATCAGCCCCAGCATTTT
TRBJ1-1 TRBD1 many TRBV9 CASSLRDGQGLNTEAFF TGTGCCAGCAGCCTTCGGGACGGACAGGGTTTGAACACTGAAGCTTTCTTT
TRBJ2-1 NA few TRBV7-9 CASSLTLGNEQFF TGTGCCAGCAGCTTAACCCTCGGTAATGAGCAGTTCTTC
TRBJ2-1 NA many TRBV11-2 CASSLVSFPNEQFF TGTGCCAGCAGCTTAGTATCGTTCCCCAATGAGCAGTTCTTC
TRBJ2-1 TRBD2 many TRBV18 CASSQLAGDNEQFF TGTGCCAGCTCACAACTAGCGGGGGACAATGAGCAGTTCTTC
TRBJ1-5 NA few TRBV19 CASTGRHGVNSNQPQHF TGTGCCAGTACCGGACGGCATGGGGTTAATAGCAATCAGCCCCAGCATTTT